This TCR beta chain appears in the sequencing data of a study of blood T cell repertoires in COVID-19. Study-wide context: Italy, Spain and the United States were the sources of the convalescent and acute COVID-19 samples. T cells, B-cell-depleted T cells, or PBMCs supplied cDNA or gDNA.

There are 20 residues in the CDR3. Trimming removed 3 bases at V and 3 bases at J, with 26 bases between. The germline gives CDR1 MNHEY, CDR2 SVGEGT. Authors' processing steps: Amplifying reference gene primers gave estimates of nucleated cell counts. Sequenced by immunoSEQ multiplex PCR; TCRdb stores in-frame clones only, minus some. That table furnishes V, J and clone size, whereas the DNA furnished D and trimming. The table includes roughly 300,000 clones, less than 90% detected once. Sequences were obtained from peripheral blood. The genes are TRBV6-2 or TRBV6-3 and TRBJ2-2, with TRBD1 as a possible D gene (6 bases). This TCR derives from a human donor in a cohort sampled during active COVID-19. The CDR3 here is CASSYSFANARDTYTGELFF. The DNA of the CDR3 is TGTGCCAGCAGTTATTCATTCGCGAACGCCCGGGACACCTACACCGGGGAGCTGTTTTTT.